This T cell receptor (beta chain) originates from a study of blood T cell repertoires in COVID-19. In the original analysis: Quantification of nucleated cells was approximated via reference gene primer amplification. TCRdb keeps only in-frame clones here, not all; method: immunoSEQ multiplex PCR. V and J calls and clone size are copied from that table; D and trimming were computed from the DNA. Among 110,000 to 150,000 clones listed, around four fifths were seen once. The CDR3 sequence is 16 residues long. V lost 0 bases and J lost 4, with 15 bases in between. The V gene's germline CDR1 is LNHNV and CDR2 YYDKDF (reference sequence).

The gene calls are TRBV15 and TRBJ1-1; D possibly corresponds to TRBD1 (6 bases). Specimen: PBMCs or T cells enriched from blood (not recorded which). This sequence was found in a woman between 45 and 60 years old who had recovered from COVID-19. CDR3 sequence reads: CATSRDRGVGFTEAFF. CDR3 coding DNA: TGTGCCACCAGCAGAGACAGGGGAGTAGGGTTCACTGAAGCTTTCTTT.